The 30 T cell receptor beta chains below all came from one sample that was sequenced in a study of T cell responses to AZD1222 COVID-19 vaccine. The method was immunoSEQ multiplex PCR; TCRdb's version includes in-frame clones alone and lacks a portion of them. The sample consists of more than 85,000 clones, 85% to 90% of them appearing once. The sample here was peripheral blood, taken on day 0 of AZD1222 vaccination. The receptors were gathered from an adult in good health.

The chain links TRBV2 to TRBJ2-1; D is ambiguous. Germline-derived CDR1 and CDR2 are SNHLY and FYNNEI. The V end was cut by 8 bases, the J end by 5 bases, with 13 bases between. CDR3 length equals 13 residues. The DNA for the CDR3 is TGTGCCAGCCGACGTTCTTCAAACAATGAGCAGTTCTTC. Translated: CASRRSSNNEQFF. Variable domain in full (rest from reference TRBV2 and TRBJ2-1): EPEVTQTPSHQVTQMGQEVILRCVPISNHLYFYWYRQILGQKVEFLVSFYNNEISEKSEIFDDQFSVERPDGSNFTLKIRSTKLEDSAMYFCASRRSSNNEQFFGPGTRLTVL.

The CDR3, as DNA: TGTGCCAGCAGCCCCCCCCCTCCCTACGAGCAGTACTTC. It translates to CASSPPPPYEQYF. The chain uses TRBV7-9 and TRBJ2-7; D is unclear. From germline, CDR1 is SEHNR and CDR2 FQNEAQ (reference sequence). The V gene lost 5 bases and the J gene lost 2 bases, with 10 bases spanning the gap. This CDR3 contains 13 residues.

The chain employs TRBV24-1 and TRBJ2-5; maybe TRBD1 (5 bases). The CDR3 length is 11 residues. The V gene's germline CDR1 is KGHDR and CDR2 SFDVKD. The germline V and J ends were trimmed by 10 bases and 4 bases, with 9 bases remaining between them. The DNA for the CDR3 is TGTGCCACTTCTAGGGGAGAGACCCAGTACTTC. Its protein product is CATSRGETQYF.

The chain has TRBV3-1 (or the pseudogene TRBV3-2) and TRBJ1-2; 7 positions agree with TRBD1. Germline-derived CDR1 and CDR2 are LGHDT and YNNKEL (reference sequence). The V segment lost 5 bases and the J segment 2 bases; nucleotides outside the gene matches: 2. There are 13 residues in the CDR3. CDR3 nucleotide sequence: TGTGCCAGCAGCGGGACAGACAACTATGGCTACACCTTC. Translated, it gives CASSGTDNYGYTF.

The V gene is TRBV12-5, the J gene TRBJ1-6; unclear D gene. CDR3 length: 14 residues. Trimming shortened V by 1 base and J by 0 bases, and 1 base separated the two germline ends. Germline assignment: CDR1 LGHNT and CDR2 FRNRAP. CDR3 residues: CASGLGSYNSPLHF. CDR3 DNA sequence: TGTGCTAGTGGTTTGGGCTCCTATAATTCACCCCTCCACTTT.

The CDR3 nucleotides read TGTGCCAGCAGCTTGAGAATAGCGGGAGGCACAGATACGCAGTATTTT. It encodes CASSLRIAGGTDTQYF. The rearrangement joins TRBV5-4 to TRBJ2-3, with 9 bases matching TRBD2. The CDR3 runs 16 residues. Germline CDR1 and CDR2: SGHNT and YYREEE (reference sequence). V dropped 1 base and J dropped 1; count of bases not matched to a gene: 4.

V is TRBV5-5 and J is TRBJ2-7; D call uncertain. Germline V CDR1 and CDR2: SGHKS, YYEKEE (reference sequence). The V end lost 4 bases, the J end lost 3 bases, and 8 bases lay between the germline ends. CDR3 size: 12 residues. The CDR3 region is CASSPVSYEQYF. CDR3 DNA sequence: TGTGCCAGCAGCCCCGTGAGCTACGAGCAGTACTTC.

The gene calls are TRBV28 and TRBJ2-2, with 10 bases fitting TRBD2. The germline gives CDR1 MDHEN, CDR2 SYDVKM. Germline trimming cut 6 bases from V and 1 base from J; bases unmatched to any gene: 2. CDR3 length: 15 residues. DNA for the CDR3: TGTGCCAGCAGAACTAGCGGGAAGAACACCGGGGAGCTGTTTTTT. This translates into CASRTSGKNTGELFF.

The rearrangement uses TRBV9 and TRBJ1-1; D is ambiguous. Germline V gene data show CDR1 as SGDLS and CDR2 as YYNGEE. Trimming shortened V by 2 bases and J by 1 base, and 6 bases separated the two germline ends. The CDR3 length is 13 residues. The chain's CDR3 is CASSVSRNTEAFF. Written as DNA, the CDR3 is TGTGCCAGCAGCGTTTCTCGGAACACTGAAGCTTTCTTT.

DNA of the CDR3: TGTGCCAGCAGCCTTCGGGATTGGGATGAAAAACTGTTTTTT. It encodes CASSLRDWDEKLFF. The J gene is TRBJ1-4, the V gene TRBV7-9, with D hard to call. The CDR3 length is 14 residues. Germline V CDR1 and CDR2: SEHNR, FQNEAQ (reference sequence). Deletions cut 5 bases from V and 6 bases from J, with 13 bases between.

The gene calls are TRBV10-3 and TRBJ2-6; 12 bases are shared with TRBD1. CDR1 ENHRY and CDR2 SYGVKD come from the germline V gene. Unmatched junction bases numbered 6, after V lost 4 bases and J lost 2 bases. The CDR3 has 18 residues. As DNA, the CDR3 is TGTGCCATCAGTGGTGGGACAGGGGGCTCACCTGGGGCCAACGTCCTGACTTTC. It is translated as CAISGGTGGSPGANVLTF.

The rearrangement links TRBV5-8 to TRBJ1-5; 7 nucleotides match TRBD1. The CDR3 length is 16 residues. Germline V gene lookup returns CDR1 SGHTS and CDR2 YDEGEE. The V and J ends lost 2 bases and 4 bases, in that order; junction bases with no gene match: 9. For the CDR3, the DNA is TGTGCCAGCAGCTTCGTCGAGGGGGCTCTGAATCAGCCCCAGCATTTT. It encodes CASSFVEGALNQPQHF.

In this sample, this clone turned up once. The chain recombines TRBV28 with TRBJ2-7; possible D gene TRBD2, 6 bases. Trimming took 2 bases from V and 6 from J, leaving 17 bases between them. The CDR3 is made up of 15 amino acids. In germline, CDR1 is MDHEN, CDR2 SYDVKM. The CDR3 is CASSLTWTYGGEQYF. The CDR3 DNA reads as TGTGCCAGCAGTTTAACCTGGACCTACGGGGGCGAGCAGTACTTC.

The chain employs TRBV19 and TRBJ1-1, with D unclear. The CDR3 extends over 12 amino acids. Germline V CDR1 and CDR2: LNHDA, SQIVND (reference sequence). Trimming stripped 5 bases from V and 8 bases from J, with 12 bases between. The CDR3 DNA reads TGTGCCAGTAGTCCTAAAGGCCTCGAAGCTTTCTTT. Its translation: CASSPKGLEAFF.

This rearrangement joins TRBV6-4 to TRBJ2-7; tentative D call: TRBD1 (5 bases). Trimming left V 7 bases short and J 3 bases short, with 10 bases between. The CDR3 loop spans 12 amino acids. Germline-derived CDR1 and CDR2 are MRHNA and SNTAGT. As DNA, the CDR3 is TGTGCCAGCAAGTGCAGGGTCTACGAGCAGTACTTC. It is translated as CASKCRVYEQYF.

CDR3 DNA sequence: TGTGCCACCAGTGATGACGCTAGCAACGAGCAGTACTTC. Protein product: CATSDDASNEQYF. The rearrangement links TRBV24-1 to TRBJ2-7; D might be TRBD2 (5 bases). CDR1 KGHDR and CDR2 SFDVKD come from the germline V gene. V was trimmed by 3 bases and J by 5 bases, leaving 10 bases between them. The CDR3 sequence is 13 residues long.

V and J are TRBV10-2 and TRBJ1-3; possible D gene TRBD1, 6 bases. Trimming took 4 bases from V and 0 from J, leaving 13 bases between them. The length of the CDR3 is 16 residues. Germline assignment: CDR1 WSHSY and CDR2 SAAADI. CDR3 sequence (DNA): TGCGCCAGCAGTGGTGGGACACCCGGCTCTGGAAACACCATATATTTT. Translated: CASSGGTPGSGNTIYF.

V gene TRBV7-8 combines with J gene TRBJ2-1, with a weak D call TRBD2 (6 bases). The V end was cut by 5 bases, the J end by 7 bases, with 12 bases between. There are 13 residues in the CDR3. Germline V lookup: CDR1 SGHVS, CDR2 FQNEAQ. The CDR3 spells CASSLGGENEQFF. CDR3 coding DNA: TGTGCCAGCAGCCTTGGAGGGGAGAATGAGCAGTTCTTC.

J is TRBJ2-7 and V is TRBV2, with D hard to call. The CDR3 extends over 11 amino acids. V was trimmed by 4 bases and J by 7 bases, leaving 8 bases between them. Looked up from germline, CDR1 is SNHLY and CDR2 is FYNNEI. CDR3 loop: CASSVLEEQYF. DNA of the CDR3: TGTGCCAGCAGTGTTTTGGAAGAGCAGTACTTC.

The chain joins TRBV19 to TRBJ1-4; 8 bases align to TRBD1. The trim removed 4 bases at V and 7 bases at J, leaving 8 bases unmatched. The CDR3 has 15 amino acids. Germline CDR1 and CDR2: LNHDA and SQIVND (reference sequence). CDR3 sequence (DNA): TGTGCCAGTAGTACGTCCGGGACAGGAGGTGAAAAACTGTTTTTT. Its translation: CASSTSGTGGEKLFF.

The rearrangement joins TRBV9 to TRBJ1-2; D call uncertain. The length of the CDR3 is 12 residues. Trimming pared 6 bases from V and 5 bases from J, leaving 11 bases between. The germline V gene encodes CDR1 SGDLS and CDR2 YYNGEE. CDR3 region: CASMGNLYGYTF. The CDR3 DNA sequence: TGTGCCAGCATGGGGAACCTATATGGCTACACCTTC.

This rearrangement joins TRBV4-1 to TRBJ1-5; D gene uncertain. Germline CDR1 is MGHRA and CDR2 is YSYEKL. CDR3 size: 13 residues. V dropped 0 bases and J dropped 7 bases, with 7 bases sitting between them. CDR3 amino acids: CASSQDEVQPQHF. The CDR3 DNA is TGCGCCAGCAGCCAAGACGAAGTCCAGCCCCAGCATTTT.

CDR3 sequence reads: CASSPRTGDNYGYTF. The CDR3 nucleotides read TGTGCCAGCTCACCACGGACAGGTGATAACTATGGCTACACCTTC. The V call is TRBV18, the J call TRBJ1-2; TRBD1 agrees at 7 bases. CDR3 size: 15 residues. J was trimmed by 1 base and V by 1 base; bases with no gene match: 3. Germline V gives CDR1 KGHSH, CDR2 LQKENI.

The V gene is TRBV3-1 (or the pseudogene TRBV3-2), the J gene TRBJ1-4, with a weak D call TRBD1 (5 bases). V gave up 0 bases and J gave up 7 bases, with 21 bases separating them. In germline, CDR1 is LGHDT, CDR2 YNNKEL (reference sequence). The CDR3 has 18 amino acids. The CDR3 DNA reads TGTGCCAGCAGCCAAGACATCAGGGTTGACTTACATAGTGAAAAACTGTTTTTT. This encodes CASSQDIRVDLHSEKLFF.

The chain recombines TRBV7-2 with TRBJ2-2; no definite D call. CDR1 is SGHTA and CDR2 is FQGNSA in the germline V gene. This CDR3 spans 15 amino acids. V was trimmed by 0 bases and J by 6 bases, leaving 11 bases between them. The CDR3 DNA sequence: TGTGCCAGCAGCTTAGCGATGAATGCGGCCGGGGAGCTGTTTTTT. Translation: CASSLAMNAAGELFF.

J is TRBJ2-3 and V is TRBV11-1; 9 bases map to TRBD1. This CDR3 is built from 16 residues. The germline V gene encodes CDR1 SGHAT and CDR2 FQDESV (reference sequence). The V segment lost 5 bases and the J segment 4 bases; nucleotides outside the gene matches: 10. In DNA, the CDR3 is TGTGCCAGCAGCACCCACGGGGGACAGGGTTCAGATACGCAGTATTTT. This codes for CASSTHGGQGSDTQYF.

The gene calls are TRBV7-8 and TRBJ2-5, with 10 bases identical to TRBD2. The germline CDR1 and CDR2 sequences are SGHVS and FQNEAQ. The CDR3 has 17 residues. Trimming at V came to 2 bases and at J to 5 bases, leaving 11 bases not matched to a gene. The CDR3 loop is CASSLRSGRALGETQYF. The CDR3, as DNA: TGTGCCAGCAGCTTAAGAAGCGGGAGGGCCTTGGGGGAGACCCAGTACTTC.

The genes are TRBV24-1 and TRBJ2-3; unclear D gene. CDR3 length: 13 amino acids. V gave up 3 bases and J gave up 6 bases, with 9 bases separating them. Germline assignment: CDR1 KGHDR and CDR2 SFDVKD. The CDR3 nucleotides are TGTGCCACCAGTGATCCGAGGATGGATACGCAGTATTTT. Amino acids: CATSDPRMDTQYF.

The rearrangement joins TRBV6-2 or TRBV6-3 to TRBJ2-7; no clear D. This CDR3 has 14 amino acids. Trimming left V 5 bases short and J 3 bases short, with 14 bases between. Germline assignment: CDR1 MNHEY and CDR2 SVGEGT. The CDR3 coding sequence is TGTGCCAGCAGTCCGCTCCCCAGTGGCTACGAGCAGTACTTC. Its protein is CASSPLPSGYEQYF.

The genes are TRBV4-3 and TRBJ2-3; D is possibly TRBD1 (5 bases). With 2 bases removed from V and 3 bases from J, the gap between germline ends came to 9 bases. Germline V gene data show CDR1 as LGHNA and CDR2 as YSLEER. The CDR3 sequence is 14 residues long. The CDR3 spells CASSQQGATDTQYF. For the CDR3, the DNA is TGCGCCAGCAGCCAACAGGGTGCGACAGATACGCAGTATTTT.